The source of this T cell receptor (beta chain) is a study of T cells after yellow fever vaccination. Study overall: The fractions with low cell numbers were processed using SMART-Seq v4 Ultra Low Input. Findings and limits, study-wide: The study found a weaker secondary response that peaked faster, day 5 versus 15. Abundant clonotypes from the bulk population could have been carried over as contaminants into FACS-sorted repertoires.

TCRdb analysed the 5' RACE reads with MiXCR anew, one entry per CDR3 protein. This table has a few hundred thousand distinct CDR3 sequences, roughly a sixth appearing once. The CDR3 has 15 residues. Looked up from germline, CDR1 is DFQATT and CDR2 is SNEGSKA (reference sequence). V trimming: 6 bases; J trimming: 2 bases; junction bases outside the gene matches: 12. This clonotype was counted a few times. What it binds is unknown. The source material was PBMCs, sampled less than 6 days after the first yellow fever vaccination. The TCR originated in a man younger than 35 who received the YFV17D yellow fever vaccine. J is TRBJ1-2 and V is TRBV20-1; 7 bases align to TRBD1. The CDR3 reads CSAPTLGQRNYGYTF. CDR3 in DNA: TGCAGTGCCCCGACACTGGGACAGAGAAACTATGGCTACACCTTC.